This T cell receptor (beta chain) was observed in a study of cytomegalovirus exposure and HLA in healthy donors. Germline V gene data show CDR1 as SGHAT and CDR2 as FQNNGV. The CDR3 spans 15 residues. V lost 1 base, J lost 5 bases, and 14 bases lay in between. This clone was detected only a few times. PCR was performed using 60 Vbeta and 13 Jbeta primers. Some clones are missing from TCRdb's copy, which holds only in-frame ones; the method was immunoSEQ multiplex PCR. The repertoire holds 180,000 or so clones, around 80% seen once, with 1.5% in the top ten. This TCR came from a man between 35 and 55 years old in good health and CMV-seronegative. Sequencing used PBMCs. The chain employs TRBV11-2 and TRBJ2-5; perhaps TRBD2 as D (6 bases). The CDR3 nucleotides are TGTGCCAGCAGCTTAGGAGGGCGGAGGGGTGAGACCCAGTACTTC. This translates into CASSLGGRRGETQYF. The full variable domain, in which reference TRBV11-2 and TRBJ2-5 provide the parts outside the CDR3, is EAGVAQSPRYKIIEKRQSVAFWCNPISGHATLYWYQQILGQGPKLLIQFQNNGVVDDSQLPKDRFSAERLKGVDSTLKIQPAKLEDSAVYLCASSLGGRRGETQYFGPGTRLLVL.